The 12 T cell receptor beta chains listed next were all sequenced from one sample in a study of technical replicates of blood from a handful of donors. Sequencing was performed with immunoSEQ multiplex PCR; in TCRdb, only in-frame clones are kept and a portion is missing. The data show about 100,000 clones, approximately 94% seen once. Source material: T cells isolated from PBMCs. These receptors were obtained from a human donor in good health.

This rearrangement joins TRBV29-1 to TRBJ1-1; the match to TRBD1 covers 11 bases. The CDR3 runs 18 residues. Losses at the gene ends were 2 bases for V and 3 bases for J; bases not matched to a gene: 14. CDR1 is SQVTM, CDR2 ANQGSEA, per germline. This CDR3 is CSVEISLGQGAWDTEAFF. In DNA form, the CDR3 reads TGCAGCGTTGAAATTTCCCTAGGACAGGGGGCCTGGGACACTGAAGCTTTCTTT.

This chain joins TRBV30 and TRBJ2-5, with TRBD2 matching over 7 bases. The ends lost 4 bases at V and 1 base at J; junction bases unmatched: 6. Germline CDR1 is GTSNPN and CDR2 is SVGIG (reference sequence). This CDR3 region has 14 residues. CDR3 nucleotide sequence: TGTGCCTGGACTGGGGGGGGAATCCAAGAGACCCAGTACTTC. It yields the protein CAWTGGGIQETQYF. The full variable domain, in which reference TRBV30 and TRBJ2-5 provide the parts outside the CDR3, is SQTIHQWPATLVQPVGSPLSLECTVEGTSNPNLYWYRQAAGRGLQLLFYSVGIGQISSEVPQNLSASRPQDRQFILSSKKLLLSDSGFYLCAWTGGGIQETQYFGPGTRLLVL.

This sequence joins TRBV10-3 and TRBJ1-5; D remains unclear. CDR1 and CDR2 (germline): ENHRY, SYGVKD. The ends were cut back, 5 bases at V and 7 bases at J, with 9 bases in the middle. There are 12 residues in the CDR3. The CDR3 DNA sequence: TGTGCCATCAGTTCAGTGTTCCAGCCCCAGCATTTT. This encodes CAISSVFQPQHF.

The rearrangement joins TRBV5-6 to TRBJ1-1; 9 nucleotides agree with TRBD1. V was pared by 2 bases and J by 4 bases, with 3 bases of the junction left unmatched. CDR1 is SGHDT, CDR2 YYEEEE, per germline. The CDR3 sequence is 14 residues long. Written as DNA, the CDR3 is TGTGCCAGCAGCTTCGGACAGGGGCGCACTGAAGCTTTCTTT. It yields the protein CASSFGQGRTEAFF.

The V and J genes are TRBV5-4 and TRBJ1-2; 8 bases fit TRBD1. The CDR3 is made up of 15 amino acids. The germline CDR1 and CDR2 sequences are SGHNT and YYREEE (reference sequence). Trimming took 4 bases from V and 4 from J; bases not matched to a gene: 9. Here the CDR3 DNA reads TGTGCCAGCAGCCCCTGGGCAGGGGGCTCCTATGGCTACACCTTC. Translating gives CASSPWAGGSYGYTF.

The chain carries TRBV7-9 and TRBJ2-7, with D perhaps TRBD1 (5 bases). Trimming left V 1 base short and J 1 base short, with 11 bases between. This CDR3 is 15 amino acids long. CDR1 and CDR2 (germline): SEHNR, FQNEAQ (reference sequence). As DNA, the CDR3 is TGTGCCAGCAGCTTAGGTTTTGACAGATCCTACGAGCAGTACTTC. Its translation: CASSLGFDRSYEQYF. Full variable domain (remainder filled in from reference TRBV7-9 and TRBJ2-7): DTGVSQNPRHKITKRGQNVTFRCDPISEHNRLYWYRQTLGQGPEFLTYFQNEAQLEKSRLLSDRFSAERPKGSFSTLEIQRTEQGDSAMYLCASSLGFDRSYEQYFGPGTRLTVT.

A single count supports this clone. V gene TRBV7-9 combines with J gene TRBJ1-2, with D perhaps TRBD1 (6 bases). This CDR3 contains 15 residues. Trimming stripped 1 base from V and 4 bases from J, with 13 bases between. Germline V lookup: CDR1 SEHNR, CDR2 FQNEAQ (reference sequence). In DNA form, the CDR3 reads TGTGCCAGCAGCTTAGGCGGACAGAAAAGCTATGGCTACACCTTC. Amino acids: CASSLGGQKSYGYTF. Complete variable domain (other parts from reference TRBV7-9 and TRBJ1-2): DTGVSQNPRHKITKRGQNVTFRCDPISEHNRLYWYRQTLGQGPEFLTYFQNEAQLEKSRLLSDRFSAERPKGSFSTLEIQRTEQGDSAMYLCASSLGGQKSYGYTFGSGTRLTVV.

This chain joins TRBV28 and TRBJ2-4, with 8 bases lining up with TRBD2. The germline V gene has CDR1 MDHEN and CDR2 SYDVKM. The CDR3 loop spans 16 amino acids. V lost 6 bases, J lost 7 bases, and 14 bases stayed unmatched. The CDR3: CASRPADLGGGNIQYF. For the CDR3, the DNA is TGTGCCAGCAGGCCGGCGGACCTCGGGGGGGGGAACATTCAGTACTTC.

The chain employs TRBV9 and TRBJ2-7; 12 bases agree with TRBD1. Unmatched junction bases numbered 4, after V lost 3 bases and J lost 6 bases. CDR3 length equals 14 residues. Germline V CDR1 and CDR2: SGDLS, YYNGEE. The CDR3 region is CASSGGQGAREQYF. In DNA form, the CDR3 reads TGTGCCAGCAGCGGGGGACAGGGGGCGCGCGAGCAGTACTTC.

V is TRBV5-1 and J is TRBJ2-1; TRBD1 agrees at 9 bases. After removal of 3 bases from V and 5 bases from J, the junction contained 3 bases not matched to a gene. CDR3 length equals 14 residues. Germline V CDR1 and CDR2: SGHRS, YFSETQ. CDR3 loop: CASSYGTGNNEQFF. In DNA form, the CDR3 reads TGCGCCAGCAGCTATGGGACAGGGAACAATGAGCAGTTCTTC.

V gene TRBV5-6 combines with J gene TRBJ1-3; possibly TRBD1 for D (6 bases). V was cut by 3 bases and J by 0 bases, with 13 bases left in between. The germline CDR1 and CDR2 sequences are SGHDT and YYEEEE. The CDR3 length is 16 residues. DNA of the CDR3: TGTGCCAGCAGCTCCGAGACAGGACGCTCTGGAAACACCATATATTTT. Translated, it gives CASSSETGRSGNTIYF.

J is TRBJ2-7 and V is TRBV6-5, with 7 bases lining up with TRBD1. V was pared by 2 bases and J by 7 bases, with 11 bases of the junction left unmatched. The CDR3 has 15 residues. The germline V gene encodes CDR1 MNHEY and CDR2 SVGAGI. CDR3 sequence reads: CASSYGAQGVGEQYF. In DNA, the CDR3 is TGTGCCAGCAGTTACGGGGCGCAGGGGGTGGGAGAGCAGTACTTC.